This TCR beta chain originates from a study of blood T cell repertoires in COVID-19. The overall study: Whether acute or convalescent, the COVID-19 samples came from the United States, Italy and Spain. From T cells, B-cell-depleted T cells, or PBMCs came the material, which was cDNA or gDNA.

The CDR3 runs to 19 residues. Per the original data handling: Amplified reference gene primers provided the basis for estimating nucleated cell counts. Repertoires were generated with immunoSEQ multiplex PCR, while TCRdb's copy carries only in-frame clones and drops some. Clone size and V and J calls were adopted from that table, with D and trimming inferred from the DNA. The sample records about 24,000 clones, around 86% being singletons. Input material: peripheral blood. This chain links TRBV21-1 with TRBJ2-1; the DNA was not used to check the table's D call, TRBD2. TRBV21-1 is noted as a pseudogene. The clonotype was recovered from a woman aged 70 to 79 with active COVID-19. The CDR3 loop is CASSSTLGLAGAPYNEQFF. CDR3 coding DNA: TGTGCCAGCAGCTCAACCCTTGGACTAGCGGGGGCCCCCTACAATGAGCAGTTCTTC.